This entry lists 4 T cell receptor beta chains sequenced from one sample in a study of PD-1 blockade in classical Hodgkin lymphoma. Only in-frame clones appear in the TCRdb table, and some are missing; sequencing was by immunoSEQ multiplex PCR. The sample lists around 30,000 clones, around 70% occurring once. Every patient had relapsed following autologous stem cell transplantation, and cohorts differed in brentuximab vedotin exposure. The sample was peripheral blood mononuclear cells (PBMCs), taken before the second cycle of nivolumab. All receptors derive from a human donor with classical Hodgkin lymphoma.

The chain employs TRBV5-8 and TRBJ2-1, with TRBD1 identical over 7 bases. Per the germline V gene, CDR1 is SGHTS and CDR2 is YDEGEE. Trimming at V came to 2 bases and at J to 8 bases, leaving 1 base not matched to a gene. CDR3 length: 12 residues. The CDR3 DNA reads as TGTGCCAGCAGCTTTACAGGGGATGAGCAGTTCTTC. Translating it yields CASSFTGDEQFF.

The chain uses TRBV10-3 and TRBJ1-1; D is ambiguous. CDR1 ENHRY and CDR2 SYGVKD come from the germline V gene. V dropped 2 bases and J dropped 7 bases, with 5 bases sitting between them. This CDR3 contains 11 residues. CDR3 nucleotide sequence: TGTGCCATCAGTGAGGGGGTTGAAGCTTTCTTT. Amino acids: CAISEGVEAFF.

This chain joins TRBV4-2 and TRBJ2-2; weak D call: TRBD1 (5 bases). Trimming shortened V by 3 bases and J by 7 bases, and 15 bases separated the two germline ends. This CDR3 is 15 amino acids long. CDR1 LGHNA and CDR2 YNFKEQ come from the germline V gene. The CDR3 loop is CASSHGWVQVGELFF. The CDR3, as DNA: TGTGCCAGCAGCCATGGTTGGGTACAGGTCGGGGAGCTGTTTTTT.

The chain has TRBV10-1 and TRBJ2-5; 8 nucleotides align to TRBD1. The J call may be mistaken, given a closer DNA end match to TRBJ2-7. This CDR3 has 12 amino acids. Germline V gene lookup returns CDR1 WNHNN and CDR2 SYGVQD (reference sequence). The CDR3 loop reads CASGTGSYEQYF. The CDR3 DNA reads TGCGCCAGCGGGACAGGCTCCTACGAGCAGTACTTC.